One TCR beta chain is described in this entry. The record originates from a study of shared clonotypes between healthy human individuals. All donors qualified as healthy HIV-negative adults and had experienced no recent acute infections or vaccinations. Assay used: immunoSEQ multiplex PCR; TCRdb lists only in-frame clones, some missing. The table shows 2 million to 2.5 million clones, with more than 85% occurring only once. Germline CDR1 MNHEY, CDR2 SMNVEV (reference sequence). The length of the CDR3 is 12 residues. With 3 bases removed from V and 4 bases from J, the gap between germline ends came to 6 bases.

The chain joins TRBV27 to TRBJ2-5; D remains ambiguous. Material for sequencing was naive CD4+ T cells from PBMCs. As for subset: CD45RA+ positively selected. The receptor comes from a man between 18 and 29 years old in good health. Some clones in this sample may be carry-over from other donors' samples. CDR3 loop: CASSFTGETQYF. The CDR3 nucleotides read TGTGCCAGCAGTTTTACCGGAGAGACCCAGTACTTC.